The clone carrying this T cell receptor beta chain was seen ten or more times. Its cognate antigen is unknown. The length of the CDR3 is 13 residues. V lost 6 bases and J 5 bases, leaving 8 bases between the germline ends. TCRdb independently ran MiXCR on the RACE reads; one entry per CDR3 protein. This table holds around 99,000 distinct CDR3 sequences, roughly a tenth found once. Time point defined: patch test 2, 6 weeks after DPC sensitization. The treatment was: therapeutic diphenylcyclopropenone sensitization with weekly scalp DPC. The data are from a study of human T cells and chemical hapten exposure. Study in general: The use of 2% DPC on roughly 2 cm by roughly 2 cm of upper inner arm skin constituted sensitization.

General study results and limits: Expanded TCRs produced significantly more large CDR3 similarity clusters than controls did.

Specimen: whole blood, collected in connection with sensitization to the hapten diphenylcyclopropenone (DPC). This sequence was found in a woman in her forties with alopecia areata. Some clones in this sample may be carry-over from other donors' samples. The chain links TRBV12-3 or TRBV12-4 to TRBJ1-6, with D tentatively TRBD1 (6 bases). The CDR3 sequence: CASRDSNNSPLHF. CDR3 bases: TGTGCCAGCAGGGACAGCAATAATTCACCCCTCCACTTT.